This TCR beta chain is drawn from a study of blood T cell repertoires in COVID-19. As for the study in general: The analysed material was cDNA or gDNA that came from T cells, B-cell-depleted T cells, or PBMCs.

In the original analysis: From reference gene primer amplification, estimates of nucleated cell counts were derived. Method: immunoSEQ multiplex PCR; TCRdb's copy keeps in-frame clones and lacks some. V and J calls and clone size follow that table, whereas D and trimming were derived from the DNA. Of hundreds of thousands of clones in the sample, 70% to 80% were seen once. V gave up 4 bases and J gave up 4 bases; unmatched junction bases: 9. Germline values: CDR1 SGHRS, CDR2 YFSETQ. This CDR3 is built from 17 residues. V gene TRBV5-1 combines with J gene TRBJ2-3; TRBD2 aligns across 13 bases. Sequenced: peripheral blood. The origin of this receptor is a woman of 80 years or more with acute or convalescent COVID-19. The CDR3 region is CASSPGTSGNFPDTQYF. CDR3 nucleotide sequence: TGCGCCAGCAGCCCCGGGACTAGCGGGAATTTTCCAGATACGCAGTATTTT.